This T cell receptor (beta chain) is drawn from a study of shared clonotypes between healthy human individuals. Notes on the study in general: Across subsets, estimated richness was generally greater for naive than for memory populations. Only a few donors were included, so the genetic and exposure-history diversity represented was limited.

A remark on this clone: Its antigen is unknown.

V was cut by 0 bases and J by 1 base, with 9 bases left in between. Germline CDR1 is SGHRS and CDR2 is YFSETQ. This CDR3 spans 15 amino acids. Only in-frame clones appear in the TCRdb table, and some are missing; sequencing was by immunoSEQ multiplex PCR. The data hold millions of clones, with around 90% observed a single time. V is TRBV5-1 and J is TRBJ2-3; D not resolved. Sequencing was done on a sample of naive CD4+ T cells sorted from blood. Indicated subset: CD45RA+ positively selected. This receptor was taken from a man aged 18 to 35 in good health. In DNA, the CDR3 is TGCGCCAGCAGCTTGGTATGGCCCGGCACAGATACGCAGTATTTT. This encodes CASSLVWPGTDTQYF.